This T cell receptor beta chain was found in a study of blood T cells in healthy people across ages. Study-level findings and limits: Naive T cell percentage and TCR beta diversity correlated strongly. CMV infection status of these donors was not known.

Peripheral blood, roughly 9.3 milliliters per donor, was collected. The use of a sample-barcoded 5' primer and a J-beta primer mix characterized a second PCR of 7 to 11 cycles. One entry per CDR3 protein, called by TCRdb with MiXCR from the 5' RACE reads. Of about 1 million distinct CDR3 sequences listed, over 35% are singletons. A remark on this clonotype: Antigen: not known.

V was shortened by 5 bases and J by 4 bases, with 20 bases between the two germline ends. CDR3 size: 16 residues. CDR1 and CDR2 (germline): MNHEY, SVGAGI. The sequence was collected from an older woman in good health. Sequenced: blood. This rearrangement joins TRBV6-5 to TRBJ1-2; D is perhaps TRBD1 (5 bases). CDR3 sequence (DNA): TGTGCCAGCAGTAAATGGGGCACGGCAAAGGGCTATGGCTACACCTTC. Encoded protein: CASSKWGTAKGYGYTF.